This passage covers 2 T cell receptor beta chains from one sample sequenced in a study of CD8+CD57+ T cells in acquired aplastic anemia listed by TCRdb under 2018. Sequencing relied on an Illumina HiSeq 2000. Profiling of TCR beta VDJ combinations and CDR3 sequences used genomic DNA as the template. Starting from the raw public reads, TCRdb applied fastp trimming at Q25, assembled clones with MiXCR and retained in-frame beta chains. Every entry covers one CDR3 protein and lists the most common genes and DNA from its rows. The sample table contains some 200,000 distinct CDR3 sequences; only one count was recorded for under 50% of them. The ten largest clones represent just under 20% of the sample. Flow cytometry had shown CD8+CD57+ cell expansion in the patients selected for sequencing. Sequencing was performed on sorted CD4+, CD8+, or CD8+CD57+ T cells (not recorded which) from PBMCs. Receptors were obtained from a human donor with aplastic anemia.

The chain is built from TRBV2 and TRBJ1-1; D might be TRBD1 (6 bases). Germline V CDR1 and CDR2: SNHLY, FYNNEI. The CDR3 runs 15 residues. V was cut by 4 bases and J by 3 bases, with 15 bases left in between. CDR3 nucleotides: TGTGCCAGCAGTGCGGGGGGGGCGCGGGACACTGAAGCTTTCTTT. Translation: CASSAGGARDTEAFF.

CDR3 region: CATSRDRGTAHYGYTF. CDR3 nucleotides: TGTGCCACCAGCAGAGATCGAGGAACAGCCCACTATGGCTACACCTTC. The J gene is TRBJ1-2, the V gene TRBV15; no definite D call. This CDR3 has 16 residues. Germline CDR1 and CDR2: LNHNV and YYDKDF (reference sequence). V lost 0 bases and J lost 3, with 14 bases in between.